Described below is a single T cell receptor (beta chain) sequence and its context. This entry comes from a study of control samples from healthy donors and cancer patients. This CDR3 has 14 residues. The V end was cut by 2 bases, the J end by 6 bases, with 11 bases between. The V gene's germline CDR1 is MNHEY and CDR2 SVGEGT. Clones were sequenced by immunoSEQ multiplex PCR, and TCRdb holds only the in-frame ones, with some missing. The data hold approximately 27,000 clones, with around 85% observed a single time. The chain recombines TRBV6-2 or TRBV6-3 with TRBJ1-5; TRBD1 is a possible D gene (6 bases). The receptor's source is a woman aged 55-69 years with head and neck cancer. The sample consisted of PBMCs. This CDR3 reads CASSYGGAAQPQHF. DNA of the CDR3: TGTGCCAGCAGTTACGGGGGGGCTGCTCAGCCCCAGCATTTT.